This record looks at one T cell receptor (beta chain) sequence and its context. The sample comes from a study of blood T cell repertoires in COVID-19. Study-level information: Both acute and convalescent COVID-19 samples were obtained from the United States, Italy and Spain. T cells, B-cell-depleted T cells, or PBMCs supplied cDNA or gDNA.

As processed by the authors: Estimation of nucleated cell counts relied on the amplification of reference gene primers. TCRdb's copy holds only in-frame clones and misses some; the assay was immunoSEQ multiplex PCR. Clone size and the V and J calls come from that table; the DNA yielded D and trimming. The table lists just over 150,000 clones, 80% of them singletons, with approximately 0.5% in the top ten. Germline V gives CDR1 KGHSH, CDR2 LQKENI. The CDR3 is 15 amino acids. Deletions cut 3 bases from V and 0 bases from J, with 9 bases between. The rearrangement links TRBV18 to TRBJ1-3, with TRBD1 as a possible D gene (6 bases). Sequencing used peripheral blood. The sequence was collected from a man aged 60 to 75 with acute or convalescent COVID-19. Here the CDR3 reads CASSPGTLSGNTIYF. The CDR3 DNA is TGTGCCAGCTCACCTGGGACACTCTCTGGAAACACCATATATTTT.